Following are 11 T cell receptor beta chains from one sample sequenced in a study of regulatory T cells in long-lasting Graves disease. Time point: newly diagnosed GD, antithyroid drugs for less than 3 months. The TCR library was made from RNA that had been extracted from PBMCs in TRIzol. The authors built TCR beta libraries using iRepertoire HTBI primers and Arm-PCR of CDR3 regions. TCRdb called the multiplex PCR reads again in MiXCR, with one record for every CDR3 protein. This sample has roughly 530,000 distinct CDR3 sequences, with approximately 16% found just once. This sample also belongs to another study, concerning T cells in Graves' hyperthyroidism and ophthalmopathy.

Material: peripheral blood mononuclear cells (PBMCs), obtained at new diagnosis, from a patient treated with antithyroid drugs. The receptors originated from a woman aged 35-65 years with Graves disease.

In its sample, this clonotype was seen many times. The chain carries TRBV3-1 and TRBJ2-3; D is unresolved. In germline, CDR1 is LGHDT, CDR2 YNNKEL (reference sequence). The CDR3 spans 16 residues. V was pared by 0 bases and J by 0 bases, with 10 bases between. The chain's CDR3 is CASSQEPGASTDTQYF. In nucleotides, the CDR3 is TGTGCCAGCAGCCAAGAACCCGGCGCAAGCACAGATACGCAGTATTTT.

The V gene is TRBV6-2 or TRBV6-3, the J gene TRBJ1-1; D is unresolved. Trimming took off 10 bases at V and 0 bases at J, with 12 bases between the two ends. Germline CDR1 and CDR2: MNHEY and SVGEGT. The CDR3 runs 13 residues. Written as DNA, the CDR3 is TGTGCCACCCAGCCTGGGCTGAACACTGAAGCTTTCTTT. Translated, it gives CATQPGLNTEAFF.

In its sample, this clonotype was seen many times. This chain uses TRBV5-1 with TRBJ1-5, with no clear D. The CDR3 contains 14 residues. The germline V gene has CDR1 SGHRS and CDR2 YFSETQ. The V and J ends lost 0 bases and 3 bases respectively, with 7 bases between them. CDR3 in amino acids: CASSLGPDNQPQHF. Written as DNA, the CDR3 is TGCGCCAGCAGCTTGGGGCCAGACAATCAGCCCCAGCATTTT.

This chain joins TRBV28 and TRBJ2-5; D is possibly TRBD1 or TRBD2 (5 bases each). This CDR3 is 14 amino acids long. V gave up 6 bases and J gave up 4 bases, with 15 bases separating them. From germline, CDR1 is MDHEN and CDR2 SYDVKM. The CDR3 is CASRRDVSVETQYF. DNA for the CDR3: TGTGCCAGCAGACGGGACGTTAGCGTAGAGACCCAGTACTTC. Complete variable domain (other parts from reference TRBV28 and TRBJ2-5): DVKVTQSSRYLVKRTGEKVFLECVQDMDHENMFWYRQDPGLGLRLIYFSYDVKMKEKGDIPEGYSVSREKKERFSLILESASTNQTSMYLCASRRDVSVETQYFGPGTRLLVL.

This clonotype showed up just a few times. CDR3 in DNA: TGTGCCAGTAGTCCCGGACAGGGTATATATCTGGAGACCCAGTACTTC. Its translation: CASSPGQGIYLETQYF. The chain recombines TRBV19 with TRBJ2-5, with 8 bases aligning to TRBD1. The V segment lost 5 bases and the J segment 5 bases; nucleotides outside the gene matches: 13. The germline V gene has CDR1 LNHDA and CDR2 SQIVND (reference sequence). CDR3 length: 16 residues.

This clonotype was observed at least ten times. This chain uses TRBV12-3 or TRBV12-4 with TRBJ1-1; maybe TRBD1 (6 bases). Trimming removed 5 bases at V and 3 bases at J, with 13 bases between. The CDR3 contains 14 residues. The CDR3 region has the DNA TGTGCCAGCAGTCTAGACAGGAGGTACACTGAAGCTTTCTTT. This codes for CASSLDRRYTEAFF.

In its sample, this clonotype was seen many times. The V call is TRBV28, the J call TRBJ1-1, with D possibly being TRBD1 (6 bases). This CDR3 has 15 residues. V dropped 2 bases and J dropped 5 bases, with 15 bases sitting between them. Germline V gene data show CDR1 as MDHEN and CDR2 as SYDVKM. In DNA form, the CDR3 reads TGTGCCAGCAGTTTACCGGACAGACCAAGTACTGAAGCTTTCTTT. It yields the protein CASSLPDRPSTEAFF.

This clonotype was seen many times. The chain links TRBV18 to TRBJ1-1, with D uncertain. Germline V CDR1 and CDR2: KGHSH, LQKENI. V lost 6 bases and J 0 bases, leaving 8 bases between the germline ends. The CDR3 runs 13 residues. The CDR3 region is CASSDGLNTEAFF. CDR3 DNA sequence: TGTGCCAGCTCCGACGGGTTGAACACTGAAGCTTTCTTT.

This clonotype was counted once. The V gene is TRBV28, the J gene TRBJ2-6; 7 nucleotides line up with TRBD1. The CDR3 covers 17 residues. V lost 3 bases, J lost 0 bases, and 5 bases stayed unmatched. CDR1 MDHEN and CDR2 SYDVKM come from the germline V gene. CDR3 coding DNA: TGTGCCAGCAGTTTTGGACAGGCGATCTCTGGGGCCAACGTCCTGACTTTC. Translating gives CASSFGQAISGANVLTF.

This clonotype was picked up many times. The chain is built from TRBV15 and TRBJ1-1; D not resolved. The CDR3 covers 18 residues. The V gene's germline CDR1 is LNHNV and CDR2 YYDKDF (reference sequence). V was clipped by 0 bases and J by 3 bases, with 20 bases between them. CDR3 amino acids: CATSRDQAPGGQYTEAFF. Here the CDR3 DNA reads TGTGCCACCAGCAGAGATCAGGCCCCGGGAGGCCAGTACACTGAAGCTTTCTTT.

V usage is TRBV7-9 and J usage is TRBJ2-7, with D possibly matching TRBD1 (6 bases). This CDR3 is 15 amino acids long. Germline loops: CDR1 SEHNR, CDR2 FQNEAQ (reference sequence). V was pared by 2 bases and J by 1 base, with 12 bases between. CDR3 region: CASSLWGRGSYEQYF. In DNA, the CDR3 is TGTGCCAGCAGCTTATGGGGCAGGGGATCCTACGAGCAGTACTTC.